Below, one TCR beta chain is given with its context. Its antigen remains undetermined. The record has no base qualities; no much larger clone is one base away. This sample stems from a study of blood T cell repertoires in COVID-19 (dated by TCRdb to the early 2020s). Looking at the study overall: Collaborator samples came from the United States, Italy and Spain and covered acute and convalescent phases of COVID-19. The material from the prospective study consisted of cDNA or gDNA derived from T cells, B-cell-depleted T cells, or PBMCs. Deeply sampled blood TCRbeta repertoires from subjects exposed to, actively infected with, or recovered from COVID-19 were included in the dataset. The repertoires were released in a freely available public database intended as a resource for research on the immune response to SARS-CoV-2. Samples were obtained from the ongoing ImmuneRACE study (first 160 participants) and from 1,254 subjects provided by 6 global collaborators. Nearly every sample came with metadata listing a de-identified subject ID, COVID-19 status, age in years and sex. Where HLA class I and class II types were available, the types were taken from metadata supplied by the sample provider, not from assay-based typing. The research as a whole found: The amount of clinical and demographic metadata varied by source and participant and was provided uncurated.

Relative to germline, V is missing 0 bases and J is missing 4 bases, with 5 bases of the junction outside any gene match. CDR1 and CDR2, looked up from the germline V gene, are SGDLS and YYNGEE. From the cysteine up to the phenylalanine, the CDR3 has a length of 15 residues. Only the CDR3 part of the read is kept: 45 bases, read in frame from the first base. The collaborating institutions used their own protocols to collect whole blood in K2EDTA tubes. For TCRbeta analysis, collaborator samples were shipped as frozen whole blood, as isolated PBMCs, or as DNA extracted from either sample type. TCRbeta CDR3 regions were amplified from genomic DNA using the immunoSEQ Assay, a bias-controlled multiplex PCR. The original pipeline was this. Nucleated cell counts per sample were estimated from amplification of reference gene primers within the assay. To quantify the absolute abundance of each unique TCRbeta CDR3 rearrangement, sequence reads were collapsed and filtered. Productive Simpson clonality was computed per sample as the square root of Simpson's diversity index over productive rearrangements. Drawn from immuneACCESS, this table holds only the in-frame rearrangements with V and J called that TCRdb kept. Clones are partly lost; checked studies trace under half to an unresolved V gene and leave the rest unexplained. V and J calls and clone size are copied from that table; D and trimming were computed from the DNA. The sample table holds under 150,000 clones, of which about 84% were seen once. About 7% of the sample belongs to the ten largest clones.

Here the chain combines TRBV9 and TRBJ2-7; 9 of the junction bases match TRBD2. This sequence originates from a human donor in a cohort sampled during active COVID-19. The specimen sequenced was peripheral blood. The CDR3 region: CASSVGAGGEYEQYF. The bases are TGTGCCAGCAGCGTAGGTGCGGGAGGGGAATACGAGCAGTACTTC.